This T cell receptor (beta chain) emerged from a study of T cells in localized non-small cell lung cancer. Findings and caveats of the study: A median about 62 of the top 100 tumor clones appeared in adjacent lung. Adjacent uninvolved lung had the highest clonality, suggesting focused antigen responses.

The V and J ends lost 1 base and 10 bases, in that order; junction bases with no gene match: 1. The CDR3 is 13 residues long. From germline, CDR1 is MNHNY and CDR2 SVGAGI (reference sequence). Produced via immunoSEQ multiplex PCR; TCRdb's table is partial and in-frame only. The profile shows around 78,000 clones, 65% to 85% of them singletons. Remarks on this clone: Its specificity is unknown.

This material consisted of peripheral blood, taken before any cancer treatment. This clonotype originated in a female donor at least 60 years old with stage I lung adenocarcinoma. J is TRBJ2-1 and V is TRBV6-6, with TRBD2 identical over 10 bases. DNA of the CDR3: TGTGCCAGCAGTTACTTGGGACTAGCGGAGCAGTTCTTC. Protein product: CASSYLGLAEQFF.